This is a list of T cell receptor beta chains from one sample in a study of CD8 T cells in Susac syndrome. TCRdb analysed the immunoSEQ multiplex PCR reads with MiXCR anew, one entry per CDR3 protein. Of about 82,000 distinct CDR3 sequences listed, around 96% were seen once; the top ten hold around 0.62%. The sample taken for sequencing was CD8+ T cells from PBMCs. These receptors came from a human donor with Susac syndrome. CDR3s include the opening cysteine and the closing phenylalanine or tryptophan. D genes are given only for firm matches. The size of a clone is reported for some rows only, either as once, few or many, or as a class for expanded clones.

NA	TRBV11-1	TRBD2	TRBJ2-5	TGTGCCAGCAGCTCTCCCGGGACTAGCGTACAAGAGACCCAGTACTTC	CASSSPGTSVQETQYF
NA	TRBV20-1	TRBD1	TRBJ2-3	TGCAGTGCTAGGCGAGCGACCGGGACAGGGGGCTACACAGATACGCAGTATTTT	CSARRATGTGGYTDTQYF
few	TRBV7-3	NA	TRBJ1-1	TGTGCCAGCAGTTTTGGGGGGGGCACTGAAGCTTTCTTT	CASSFGGGTEAFF
NA	TRBV20-1	NA	TRBJ1-6	TGCAGTGCTAGAGATCCGGGCTCACCCCTCCACTTT	CSARDPGSPLHF
once	TRBV20-1	NA	TRBJ2-3	TGCAGTGCCCCGGACAGCTACAGGCCAGATACGCAGTATTTT	CSAPDSYRPDTQYF
NA	TRBV7-7	NA	TRBJ2-5	TGTGCTAGCAGCTTAGTAACAGGTCCACAAGAGACCCAGTACTTC	CASSLVTGPQETQYF
once	TRBV12-3/TRBV12-4	NA	TRBJ1-2	TGTGCCAGCAGTTTAAGTAAGGGGGAGGACTATGGCTACACCTTC	CASSLSKGEDYGYTF
NA	TRBV6-5	NA	TRBJ1-2	TGTGCCAGCAGGATGACAGAGGGTTATGGCTATGGCTACACCTTC	CASRMTEGYGYGYTF
NA	TRBV20-1	TRBD1	TRBJ1-1	TGCAGTGCTAGAGATAACACGGGACAGGGGGTAATGAACACTGAAGCTTTCTTT	CSARDNTGQGVMNTEAFF
NA	TRBV20-1	TRBD1	TRBJ1-2	TGCAGTGCGCCCCGGGACAGGGACCTCAACTATGGCTACACCTTC	CSAPRDRDLNYGYTF
NA	TRBV29-1	NA	TRBJ1-2	TGCAGCGTTGATCCAGGCTTCGGCTACACCTTC	CSVDPGFGYTF
NA	TRBV20-1	NA	TRBJ2-5	TGCAGTGGCCTTCTAGAACCACCCATGGGAGAGACCCAGTACTTC	CSGLLEPPMGETQYF
NA	TRBV3-1	NA	TRBJ1-1	TGTGCCAGCAGCCTCCAAAGGGACACTGAAGCTTTCTTT	CASSLQRDTEAFF
NA	TRBV27	TRBD1	TRBJ2-7	TGTGCCAGCGGGGACAGACCCTTCTACGAGCAGTACTTC	CASGDRPFYEQYF
NA	TRBV6-1	NA	TRBJ2-7	TGTGCCAGCAGAGAAGACAGCTCTCCCTCATACGAGCAGTACTTC	CASREDSSPSYEQYF
once	TRBV4-3	TRBD1	TRBJ1-5	TGCGCCAGCAGCCAAGATGGACAGGATAATCAGCCCCAGCATTTT	CASSQDGQDNQPQHF
NA	TRBV4-1	NA	TRBJ1-4	TGCGCCAGCAGCCTCTTCGGGGCAACTAATGAAAAACTGTTTTTT	CASSLFGATNEKLFF
NA	TRBV11-1	NA	TRBJ2-3	TGTGCCAGCAGCTTAGACAAAAGCACAGATACGCAGTATTTT	CASSLDKSTDTQYF
NA	TRBV7-9	NA	TRBJ1-5	TGTGCCAGCAGTCATGGGCAGAGCAATCAGCCCCAGCATTTT	CASSHGQSNQPQHF
NA	TRBV4-3	NA	TRBJ1-4	TGCGCCAGCAGCCAAGATCGCGGGGCAACTAATGAAAAACTGTTTTTT	CASSQDRGATNEKLFF
NA	TRBV12-3/TRBV12-4	NA	TRBJ2-5	TGTGCCAGCAGTTCTCTGGACCGCTACCAAGAGACCCAGTACTTC	CASSSLDRYQETQYF
NA	TRBV7-8	NA	TRBJ1-5	TGTGCCAGCAGCTTAGGAGGACAGTATCAGCCCCAGCATTTT	CASSLGGQYQPQHF
NA	TRBV9	NA	TRBJ1-1	TGTGCCAGCAGCGTGATGACTCCGGGGGACACTGAAGCTTTCTTT	CASSVMTPGDTEAFF
once	TRBV6-5	NA	TRBJ1-2	TGTGCCAGCAGCGGGACGGAAGCTAACTATGGCTACACCTTC	CASSGTEANYGYTF
NA	TRBV5-1	NA	TRBJ1-1	TGCGCCAGCAGCTGGGGGGACGGTAACACTGAAGCTTTCTTT	CASSWGDGNTEAFF
NA	TRBV20-1	NA	TRBJ2-2	TGCAGTGCTAGAGATCTCAGCAGGGTATTCACCGGGGAGCTGTTTTTT	CSARDLSRVFTGELFF
NA	TRBV6-5	NA	TRBJ1-5	TGTGCCAGCAGTTACTCGGACAATCAGCCCCAGCATTTT	CASSYSDNQPQHF